The 21 T cell receptor beta chains listed next were all sequenced from one sample in a study of cytomegalovirus exposure and HLA in healthy donors. Use of 60 Vbeta and 13 Jbeta primers characterized the PCR. Sequenced by immunoSEQ multiplex PCR; TCRdb stores in-frame clones only, minus some. The sample includes under 250,000 clones, around 80% of them seen just once. Material: PBMCs. The receptors shown here come from a man aged 35-49 years in good health and CMV-seropositive.

The rearrangement links TRBV9 to TRBJ2-3; 12 positions agree with TRBD2. Germline V gene lookup returns CDR1 SGDLS and CDR2 YYNGEE. V lost 2 bases to trimming and J lost 6 bases; unmatched junction nucleotides: 10. CDR3 length equals 17 residues. CDR3: CASSVISSGRAGDTQYF. CDR3 nucleotide sequence: TGTGCCAGCAGCGTCATATCTAGCGGGAGGGCCGGCGATACGCAGTATTTT. Variable domain in full (rest from reference TRBV9 and TRBJ2-3): DSGVTQTPKHLITATGQRVTLRCSPRSGDLSVYWYQQSLDQGLQFLIQYYNGEERAKGNILERFSAQQFPDLHSELNLSSLELGDSALYFCASSVISSGRAGDTQYFGPGTRLTVL.

CDR3 loop: CASRSKYTGGTEAFF. In nucleotides, the CDR3 is TGTGCCAGCAGATCCAAATACACCGGGGGCACTGAAGCTTTCTTT. This chain connects TRBV6-1 to TRBJ1-1, with a possible D match to TRBD1 (5 bases). This CDR3 has 15 residues. V was shortened by 6 bases and J by 4 bases, with 18 bases between the two germline ends. Germline V gives CDR1 MNHNS, CDR2 SASEGT.

This chain joins TRBV9 and TRBJ2-7, with D perhaps TRBD2 (5 bases). Germline CDR1 and CDR2: SGDLS and YYNGEE. This CDR3 has 14 amino acids. V was cut by 4 bases and J by 4 bases, with 15 bases left in between. DNA for the CDR3: TGTGCCAGCAGCCCGGGAACTTCTACATACGAGCAGTACTTC. Translated: CASSPGTSTYEQYF. The complete variable domain, with remaining parts taken from reference TRBV9 and TRBJ2-7, reads DSGVTQTPKHLITATGQRVTLRCSPRSGDLSVYWYQQSLDQGLQFLIQYYNGEERAKGNILERFSAQQFPDLHSELNLSSLELGDSALYFCASSPGTSTYEQYFGPGTRLTVT.

The chain uses TRBV30 and TRBJ2-3; D is perhaps TRBD2 (6 bases). Germline CDR1 reads GTSNPN; CDR2 reads SVGIG (reference sequence). The V gene lost 0 bases and the J gene lost 6 bases, with 16 bases spanning the gap. The CDR3 consists of 15 residues. Written as DNA, the CDR3 is TGTGCCTGGAGTGTATTAGGCTTTGGGAGGGATACGCAGTATTTT. This encodes CAWSVLGFGRDTQYF.

The gene calls are TRBV5-1 and TRBJ2-7; D gene unclear. CDR3 length: 16 amino acids. Germline V lookup: CDR1 SGHRS, CDR2 YFSETQ. With 4 bases removed from V and 3 bases from J, the gap between germline ends came to 20 bases. CDR3 loop: CASSRGRSRTNYEQYF. The DNA of the CDR3 is TGCGCCAGCAGCCGCGGAAGGTCCCGAACTAACTACGAGCAGTACTTC.

The chain is built from TRBV15 and TRBJ2-7; possible D gene TRBD2, 5 bases. V shed 0 bases and J shed 2 bases, with 8 bases lying between them. The CDR3 covers 14 residues. In germline, CDR1 is LNHNV, CDR2 YYDKDF (reference sequence). This CDR3 reads CATSRDGNTYEQYV. The CDR3 DNA is TGTGCCACCAGCAGAGACGGGAACACCTACGAGCAGTACGTC.

This clone was counted only a few times. The rearrangement uses TRBV6-1 and TRBJ1-2; TRBD1 is a possible D gene (5 bases). There are 15 residues in the CDR3. Germline V lookup: CDR1 MNHNS, CDR2 SASEGT. Between the trimmed V and J ends, which lost 4 bases and 2 bases, there was a span of 14 bases. CDR3 protein: CASSVWGEENYGYTF. In nucleotides, the CDR3 is TGTGCCAGCAGTGTTTGGGGGGAGGAGAACTATGGCTACACCTTC.

J is TRBJ1-1 and V is TRBV5-1; D gene uncertain. The CDR3 extends over 14 amino acids. The germline V gene encodes CDR1 SGHRS and CDR2 YFSETQ. V was trimmed by 2 bases and J by 3 bases, leaving 11 bases between them. CDR3 amino acids: CASSLAGEDTEAFF. The CDR3 DNA is TGCGCCAGCAGCTTAGCGGGTGAGGACACTGAAGCTTTCTTT.

The CDR3 here is CASSQATGSSETQYF. The CDR3 DNA reads TGCGCCAGCAGCCAAGCGACAGGGTCATCGGAGACCCAGTACTTC. The chain joins TRBV4-1 to TRBJ2-5, with 7 bases fitting TRBD1. Germline CDR1 MGHRA, CDR2 YSYEKL. CDR3 length: 15 amino acids. With 1 base clipped from V and 5 bases from J, the junction kept 7 bases outside the gene matches.

V and J are TRBV7-2 and TRBJ2-2; D may be TRBD1 (6 bases). The germline gives CDR1 SGHTA, CDR2 FQGNSA. This CDR3 spans 13 amino acids. V lost 6 bases to trimming and J lost 7 bases, with 12 bases between them. For the CDR3, the DNA is TGTGCCAGCAGTTCAGGGGTTGGCGGGGAGCTGTTTTTT. Translated, it gives CASSSGVGGELFF.

This clone was seen more than once but under ten times. The CDR3 bases are TGTGCCAGCAGCTCCCCAGGCAGCTCCTACAATGAGCAGTTCTTC. Protein sequence: CASSSPGSSYNEQFF. The chain recombines TRBV11-2 with TRBJ2-1; D remains unclear. The germline V and J ends were trimmed by 4 bases and 0 bases, with 10 bases remaining between them. From germline, CDR1 is SGHAT and CDR2 FQNNGV. The CDR3 runs 15 residues.

The rearrangement uses TRBV5-5 and TRBJ2-7; 8 nucleotides match TRBD1. This CDR3 has 14 amino acids. Trimming at V came to 3 bases and at J to 2 bases, leaving 4 bases not matched to a gene. Germline CDR1 SGHKS, CDR2 YYEKEE (reference sequence). CDR3 nucleotide sequence: TGTGCCAGCAGCTCGACAGGGGCCCCCTACGAGCAGTACTTC. This sequence encodes CASSSTGAPYEQYF.

The chain couples TRBV10-1 to TRBJ2-7, with 7 bases aligning to TRBD2. This CDR3 is 13 amino acids long. With 6 bases clipped from V and 2 bases from J, the junction kept 4 bases outside the gene matches. Per the germline V gene, CDR1 is WNHNN and CDR2 is SYGVQD (reference sequence). CDR3 in amino acids: CASSPGTTYEQYF. CDR3 DNA: TGCGCCAGCAGCCCAGGGACTACCTACGAGCAGTACTTC.

The chain employs TRBV6-6 and TRBJ2-7; 10 bases match TRBD2. This CDR3 region has 14 residues. Germline V gene data show CDR1 as MNHNY and CDR2 as SVGAGI (reference sequence). J was trimmed by 3 bases and V by 6 bases; bases with no gene match: 5. In DNA, the CDR3 is TGTGCCAGCAGAGGGAGGACTAGCGGCTACGAGCAGTACGTC. Amino acid sequence: CASRGRTSGYEQYV.

J is TRBJ1-1 and V is TRBV11-2; 10 bases fit TRBD1. V trimming: 6 bases; J trimming: 3 bases; junction bases outside the gene matches: 7. The length of the CDR3 is 15 residues. Germline lookup yields CDR1 SGHAT and CDR2 FQNNGV. The CDR3 nucleotides are TGTGCCAGCAGTCTAGTGGGACAGGGGTACACTGAAGCTTTCTTT. This gives the protein CASSLVGQGYTEAFF.

This chain uses TRBV2 with TRBJ2-2, with 7 bases fitting TRBD1. V shed 6 bases and J 7 bases; nucleotides not matched to a gene: 8. Germline assignment: CDR1 SNHLY and CDR2 FYNNEI. The CDR3 is 14 residues long. CDR3 sequence (DNA): TGTGCCAGCAGGACCTACAGGGGTAACGGGGAGCTGTTTTTT. It is translated as CASRTYRGNGELFF.

The chain links TRBV7-3 to TRBJ2-1; 8 bases line up with TRBD2. CDR3 length: 14 amino acids. The V and J ends lost 3 bases and 4 bases, in that order; junction bases with no gene match: 2. From germline, CDR1 is SGHTA and CDR2 FQGTGA. CDR3 in amino acids: CASSFGLAYNEQFF. The CDR3 DNA reads TGTGCCAGCAGCTTCGGACTAGCTTACAATGAGCAGTTCTTC.

The chain recombines TRBV5-1 with TRBJ2-7; 8 bases are shared with TRBD2. Germline trimming cut 4 bases from V and 3 bases from J; bases unmatched to any gene: 6. Germline assignment: CDR1 SGHRS and CDR2 YFSETQ. The CDR3 loop spans 14 amino acids. The CDR3 coding sequence is TGCGCCAGCAGCCAAAGCGGGAGCGACTACGAGCAGTACTTC. Amino acid sequence: CASSQSGSDYEQYF.

The V gene is TRBV7-9, the J gene TRBJ1-1; no firm D call. The CDR3 is 12 residues long. Trimming left V 3 bases short and J 6 bases short, with 8 bases between. The germline V gene encodes CDR1 SEHNR and CDR2 FQNEAQ (reference sequence). The DNA of the CDR3 is TGTGCCAGCAGCTTGGGAGGGTCTGAAGCTTTCTTT. Amino acid sequence: CASSLGGSEAFF.

This rearrangement joins TRBV2 to TRBJ2-7, with 7 bases fitting TRBD2. The CDR3 runs to 14 residues. CDR1 SNHLY and CDR2 FYNNEI come from the germline V gene. Germline trimming cut 5 bases from V and 5 bases from J; bases unmatched to any gene: 9. CDR3 bases: TGTGCCAGCAGTTTTTCGCGGGAGAACCACGAGCAGTACTTC. It codes for CASSFSRENHEQYF.

V gene TRBV10-2 combines with J gene TRBJ2-1; 15 bases map to TRBD2. V lost 6 bases, J lost 7 bases, and 4 bases stayed unmatched. Looked up from germline, CDR1 is WSHSY and CDR2 is SAAADI. The CDR3 is made up of 15 amino acids. The CDR3 coding sequence is TGCGCCAGCAGAGCCGGGACTAGCGGGAGGAATGAGCAGTTCTTC. Translated: CASRAGTSGRNEQFF.